These T cell receptor beta chains were read from a single sample in a study of blood T cell repertoires in COVID-19. Here immunoSEQ multiplex PCR was the method, and the copy in TCRdb shows in-frame clones only, minus some. The sample yields about 22,000 clones, 75% to 90% seen once. The specimen was peripheral blood. The receptors originated from a man at least 80 years old with active or convalescent COVID-19. CDR3s include the opening cysteine and the closing phenylalanine or tryptophan. The order of the fields is J gene, clone size, V gene, D gene, CDR3 DNA, CDR3 protein. A D gene is named only where the DNA matches it firmly. Clone sizes are given selectively: once, few, many, or a class where the clone is expanded.

>TRBJ2-1|NA|TRBV5-1|TRBD2
TGCGCCAGCAGCTCCGGGACTAGCTACAATGAGCAGTTCTTC
CASSSGTSYNEQFF
>TRBJ1-4|NA|TRBV7-9|TRBD1
TGTGCCAGCAGCTTAACCCCGGGACAGGTTTTTTTT
CASSLTPGQVFF
>TRBJ2-7|few|TRBV19|TRBD2
TGTGCCAGTAGTATAGGGACTAGCGGGAACTACGAGCAGTACTTC
CASSIGTSGNYEQYF
>TRBJ2-7|NA|TRBV10-3|NA
TGTGCCATCAGTGAATCTGGGGGCGCCTTTCTAACCGAGCAGTACTTC
CAISESGGAFLTEQYF
>TRBJ2-7|NA|TRBV11-2|NA
TGTGCCAGCAGCCATCAAGGGACACTAACCTACGAGCAGTACTTC
CASSHQGTLTYEQYF
>TRBJ1-2|NA|TRBV5-1|TRBD1
TGCGCCAGCAGCTTGGGAGGGGGCACAAACTATGGCTACACCTTC
CASSLGGGTNYGYTF
>TRBJ1-1|NA|TRBV2|NA
TGTGCCAGCAGGGATGGAGGGGGAGGGAGCACTGAAGCTTTCTTT
CASRDGGGGSTEAFF
>TRBJ1-5|NA|TRBV19|NA
TGTGCCAGTAGCCCCGGAGGCAATCAGCCCCAGCATTTT
CASSPGGNQPQHF
>TRBJ1-5|NA|TRBV4-1|NA
TGCGCCAGCAGCGACCCGGCAGGGCGGCAGCCCCAGCATTTT
CASSDPAGRQPQHF
>TRBJ1-1|NA|TRBV27|TRBD1
TGTGCCAGCAGTCCACAGGGGGCGAGGACTGAAGCTTTCTTT
CASSPQGARTEAFF
>TRBJ1-3|NA|TRBV14|NA
TGTGCCAGCAGCCAAGTTGGGGAGTCTGGAAACACCATATATTTT
CASSQVGESGNTIYF
>TRBJ2-2|once|TRBV9|TRBD2
TGTGCCAGCAGCCCGGGACTATCATACACCGGGGAGCTGTTTTTT
CASSPGLSYTGELFF
>TRBJ1-3|NA|TRBV5-1|NA
TGCGCCAGCAGCTTGCAAGTAGAGGGAAACACCATATATTTT
CASSLQVEGNTIYF
>TRBJ1-4|NA|TRBV2|TRBD1
TGTGCCAGCAGTGCCGAGGGACAGTCTAATGAAAAACTGTTTTTT
CASSAEGQSNEKLFF
>TRBJ1-3|medium-sized|TRBV7-2|NA
TGTGCCAGCAGCTCCGGGACAACTGGAAACACCATATATTTT
CASSSGTTGNTIYF
>TRBJ2-7|few|TRBV6-5|TRBD2
TGTGCCAGCAGAGGACTAGCGGGAGGGTCCTACGAGCAGTACTTC
CASRGLAGGSYEQYF
>TRBJ1-5|few|TRBV21-1|NA
TGTGCCAGCAGCACCCACAGGGTGGATCAGCCCCAGCATTTT
CASSTHRVDQPQHF
>TRBJ2-2|NA|TRBV5-4|TRBD2
TGTGCCAGCAGCTTTGGACCCGGGACTAGGACCACCGGGGAGCTGTTTTTT
CASSFGPGTRTTGELFF
>TRBJ2-5|NA|TRBV5-5|TRBD1
TGTGCCAGCATGCCATCTTCGAACAGGGGGCTAGGGGAGACCCAGTACTTC
CASMPSSNRGLGETQYF
>TRBJ1-5|few|TRBV6-5|NA
TGTGCCAGCGGGGAACAGGTCAATCAGCCCCAGCATTTT
CASGEQVNQPQHF
>TRBJ2-1|NA|TRBV11-2|NA
TGTGCCAGCAGCTTTGGGCAAACCTACAATGAGCAGTTCTTC
CASSFGQTYNEQFF
>TRBJ1-6|NA|TRBV19|TRBD1
TGTGCCAGTAACAGGGGGATGACTGGTTCACCCCTCCACTTT
CASNRGMTGSPLHF
>TRBJ2-7|NA|TRBV15|TRBD2
TGTGCCACCAGCAGAGATCAGACTAGCGGGGGACCCTCCTCCTACGAGCAGTACTTC
CATSRDQTSGGPSSYEQYF
>TRBJ2-2|NA|TRBV2|NA
TGTGCCAGCAGTGTACTACAAATGAACACCGGGGAGCTGTTTTTT
CASSVLQMNTGELFF
>TRBJ1-5|NA|TRBV6-2/TRBV6-3|NA
TGTGCCAGCAGTTCCGCGACAGGCTATAGCAATCAGCCCCAGCATTTT
CASSSATGYSNQPQHF
>TRBJ2-3|NA|TRBV10-3|TRBD2
TGTGCCATCAGTGTGGGCGGGGGAAGTGATACGCAGTATTTT
CAISVGGGSDTQYF
>TRBJ2-4|NA|TRBV3-1/TRBV3-2|NA
TGTGCCAGCAGCGCACCTCTAGCGTTAGCCAAAAACATTCAGTACTTC
CASSAPLALAKNIQYF
>TRBJ1-2|NA|TRBV29-1|NA
TGCAGCACCTTTTCCGGGGATGGCTACACCTTC
CSTFSGDGYTF
>TRBJ2-4|NA|TRBV19|TRBD1
TGTGCCAGTAGTTCCAGGGGGCTAGGAGCCAAAAACATTCAGTACTTC
CASSSRGLGAKNIQYF
>TRBJ2-7|NA|TRBV5-1|NA
TGCGCCAGCAGCTTGAGTACTCTTCCGGGGTACGAGCAGTACTTC
CASSLSTLPGYEQYF
>TRBJ1-6|NA|TRBV15|NA
TGTGCCACCAGCAGAGATAACAGGAATTCACCCCTCCACTTT
CATSRDNRNSPLHF
>TRBJ2-5|NA|TRBV13|NA
TGTGCCAGCAGCTTAGGCGTAGGGGACCAAGAGACCCAGTACTTC
CASSLGVGDQETQYF
>TRBJ1-5|NA|TRBV7-2|NA
TGTGCCAGCAGCCAAGGGGGGGGGTGGCAGCCCCAGCATTTT
CASSQGGGWQPQHF
>TRBJ1-5|few|TRBV4-2|NA
TGTGCCAGCAGCCAAGAAAGGGGGATTCCCCAGCATTTT
CASSQERGIPQHF
>TRBJ1-4|NA|TRBV2|NA
TGTGCCAGCAGTCCGAATGGACAGTCTAATGAAAAACTGTTTTTT
CASSPNGQSNEKLFF
>TRBJ1-2|once|TRBV4-3|NA
TGCGCCAGCAGCCAACAGACGGGGGGCTATGGCTACACCTTC
CASSQQTGGYGYTF
>TRBJ2-7|NA|TRBV5-1|TRBD1
TGCGCCAGCAGCGTGGACAGGTTCTCCTACGAGCAGTACTTC
CASSVDRFSYEQYF
>TRBJ1-1|NA|TRBV6-1|NA
TGTGCCAGCAGTGAACGGGTGGGCACTGAAGCTTTCTTT
CASSERVGTEAFF
>TRBJ2-1|NA|TRBV30|TRBD2
TGTGCCTCGAAGAGCGGGAACTACAATGAGCAGTTCTTC
CASKSGNYNEQFF
>TRBJ2-7|NA|TRBV10-1|NA
TGCGCCAGCAGTGACGGCTACGAGCAGTACTTC
CASSDGYEQYF
>TRBJ1-2|NA|TRBV5-8|NA
TGTGCCAGCAGCCCCCCCGGGACTCTTAGAACCAATGGCTACACCTTC
CASSPPGTLRTNGYTF
>TRBJ2-7|NA|TRBV10-3|TRBD1
TGTGCCATCAGCGCCGGGACAGGGACCTACGAGCAGTACTTC
CAISAGTGTYEQYF
>TRBJ2-2|NA|TRBV5-1|TRBD2
TGCGCCAGCAGCCCCGGACTAGCGGGAGTTGAGACCGGGGAGCTGTTTTTT
CASSPGLAGVETGELFF
>TRBJ2-3|NA|TRBV5-1|TRBD2
TGCGCCAGCAGCTTGGATCTAGCGGGGGGCACAGATACGCAGTATTTT
CASSLDLAGGTDTQYF
>TRBJ1-2|NA|TRBV4-3|TRBD1
TGCGCCAGCAGCCCGGGTGAGGGGGCGTTTAACTATGGCTACACCTTC
CASSPGEGAFNYGYTF